A single sample is the source of the 20 T cell receptor beta chains below, sequenced in a study of T cells in Graves' hyperthyroidism and ophthalmopathy. Researchers took RNA transcripts and amplified the TCR beta CDR3 regions from them. Using the HTBI primer set, a first-round RT-PCR was run on the TCR CDR3. TCRdb ran MiXCR on the multiplex PCR reads and lists one entry per CDR3 protein. The sample lists 300,000 to 400,000 distinct CDR3 sequences, less than 20% seen once, with less than 45% in the top ten. The specimen sequenced was blood. The receptors stem from a man aged 18 to 29 with Graves' ophthalmopathy.

The V gene is TRBV20-1, the J gene TRBJ2-1; TRBD1 matches at 8 bases. CDR1 and CDR2 from the germline V gene are DFQATT and SNEGSKA (reference sequence). The CDR3 contains 15 residues. Trimming cost V 6 bases and J 1 base; bases outside gene matches: 8. CDR3 sequence reads: CSAWDTGGSYNEQFF. CDR3 nucleotide sequence: TGCAGTGCCTGGGACACAGGGGGGTCCTACAATGAGCAGTTCTTC.

This clonotype showed up many times. The chain links TRBV9 to TRBJ1-1; D may be TRBD1 (5 bases). V lost 7 bases, J lost 5 bases, and 12 bases lay in between. The CDR3 sequence is 12 residues long. Germline V gene lookup returns CDR1 SGDLS and CDR2 YYNGEE. The CDR3, as DNA: TGTGCCAGCGGTTCGGGGGGTACTGAAGCTTTCTTT. Its protein product is CASGSGGTEAFF.

This clonotype has a count of ten or more. The chain recombines TRBV3-1 with TRBJ1-2; D is unresolved. The CDR3 length is 13 residues. V dropped 2 bases and J dropped 7 bases, with 11 bases sitting between them. Germline values: CDR1 LGHDT, CDR2 YNNKEL (reference sequence). CDR3 nucleotides: TGTGCCAGCAGCCAAACTACAGCCGGTGGCTACACCTTC. It yields the protein CASSQTTAGGYTF. The full variable domain, completed using reference TRBV3-1 and TRBJ1-2, is DTAVSQTPKYLVTQMGNDKSIKCEQNLGHDTMYWYKQDSKKFLKIMFSYNNKELIINETVPNRFSPKSPDKAHLNLHINSLELGDSAVYFCASSQTTAGGYTFGSGTRLTVV.

This clonotype was detected a few times. V is TRBV7-6 and J is TRBJ1-4; a possible D gene is TRBD1 (5 bases). Germline CDR1 is SGHVS and CDR2 is FNYEAQ. This CDR3 has 14 residues. Trimming shortened V by 2 bases and J by 3 bases, and 7 bases separated the two germline ends. CDR3 sequence reads: CASSLRGANEKLFF. The CDR3 DNA follows: TGTGCCAGCAGCTTACGGGGGGCTAATGAAAAACTGTTTTTT. The complete variable domain, with remaining parts taken from reference TRBV7-6 and TRBJ1-4, reads GAGVSQSPRYKVTKRGQDVALRCDPISGHVSLYWYRQALGQGPEFLTYFNYEAQQDKSGLPNDRFSAERPEGSISTLTIQRTEQRDSAMYRCASSLRGANEKLFFGSGTQLSVL.

The sample holds many counts of this clonotype. The CDR3 loop reads CASSPGGAANYGYTF. For the CDR3, the DNA is TGTGCCAGCAGCCCGGGCGGGGCGGCGAACTATGGCTACACCTTC. This chain joins TRBV5-8 and TRBJ1-2; maybe TRBD1 (5 bases). Germline loops: CDR1 SGHTS, CDR2 YDEGEE. The V end lost 4 bases, the J end lost 2 bases, and 15 bases lay between the germline ends. The CDR3 runs to 15 residues. Variable domain in full (rest from reference TRBV5-8 and TRBJ1-2): EAGVTQSPTHLIKTRGQQATLRCSPISGHTSVYWYQQALGLGLQFLLWYDEGEERNRGNFPPRFSGRQFPNYSSELNVNALELEDSALYLCASSPGGAANYGYTFGSGTRLTVV.

Of note for this clonotype: A junction boundary mismatches the germline segment, possibly from a read error. The chain employs TRBV20-1 and TRBJ1-2; possible D gene TRBD1, 6 bases. This CDR3 spans 13 amino acids. Germline V gives CDR1 DFQATT, CDR2 SNEGSKA (reference sequence). The CDR3 DNA sequence: TGCAGTGCTGGGGGGGACACTAACTATGGCCACACCTTC. Amino acids: CSAGGDTNYGHTF.

Comment on this clonotype: It may be a read error: a sequence one base away is much more abundant. This chain joins TRBV18 and TRBJ1-2; tentatively, D is TRBD1 (6 bases). The CDR3 length is 16 residues. Germline CDR1 KGHSH, CDR2 LQKENI. Trimming stripped 7 bases from V and 5 bases from J, with 23 bases between. CDR3 DNA sequence: TGTGCCAGCTTACCTGGACAGAGGCAAATGCAGTATGGCTACACCTTC. This gives the protein CASLPGQRQMQYGYTF.

This clonotype was seen ten or more times. This chain joins TRBV6-1 and TRBJ1-5; 10 bases match TRBD1. Germline loops: CDR1 MNHNS, CDR2 SASEGT. The CDR3 sequence is 17 residues long. The trim removed 1 base at V and 4 bases at J, leaving 7 bases unmatched. CDR3 protein: CASSEDVLGQGNQPQHF. The CDR3 DNA sequence: TGTGCCAGCAGTGAAGATGTTTTGGGACAGGGGAATCAGCCCCAGCATTTT.

This clonotype was observed a handful of times. The rearrangement links TRBV6-1 to TRBJ2-3; possible D gene TRBD1, 6 bases. CDR3 length: 11 amino acids. The V end lost 11 bases, the J end lost 8 bases, and 14 bases lay between the germline ends. The germline CDR1 and CDR2 sequences are MNHNS and SASEGT. The CDR3 here is CAGGRVPTQYF. For the CDR3, the DNA is TGTGCCGGGGGCAGGGTCCCTACGCAGTATTTT.

The sample holds many counts of this clonotype. The CDR3 protein is CASRTVTGPEQYF. CDR3 coding DNA: TGTGCCAGCCGAACCGTGACAGGGCCCGAGCAGTACTTC. V usage is TRBV12-3 or TRBV12-4 and J usage is TRBJ2-7, with 7 bases aligning to TRBD1. J gave up 6 bases and V 8 bases, and 10 bases lay outside the gene matches. This CDR3 has 13 residues.

The table lists this clonotype with a few counts. The chain uses TRBV6-6 and TRBJ1-6; D uncertain. Trimming cost V 0 bases and J 7 bases, with 10 bases left between them. Germline lookup yields CDR1 MNHNY and CDR2 SVGAGI (reference sequence). The CDR3 is 15 residues long. The DNA of the CDR3 is TGTGCCAGCAGTTACTCGGACCCGGGAAATTCACCCCTCCACTTT. Translated, it gives CASSYSDPGNSPLHF.

This clonotype was counted only a few times. V gene TRBV7-2 combines with J gene TRBJ2-7; possibly TRBD2 for D (5 bases). V was clipped by 3 bases and J by 7 bases, with 16 bases between them. The CDR3 runs to 14 residues. Germline V gives CDR1 SGHTA, CDR2 FQGNSA. The CDR3 nucleotides are TGTGCCAGCAGCTTGCGCCTCACGTCGGGAGAGCAGTACTTC. Encoded protein: CASSLRLTSGEQYF.

The V gene is TRBV28, the J gene TRBJ1-5; perhaps TRBD1 as D (6 bases). This CDR3 is 14 amino acids long. CDR1 is MDHEN and CDR2 is SYDVKM in the germline V gene. V dropped 4 bases and J dropped 5 bases, with 12 bases sitting between them. The CDR3 nucleotides read TGTGCCAGCAGTTCCCTTCGACAGGATCAGCCCCAGCATTTT. Translating it yields CASSSLRQDQPQHF.

The chain uses TRBV18 and TRBJ1-1; D possibly corresponds to TRBD1 (5 bases). CDR1 is KGHSH, CDR2 LQKENI, per germline. Trimming stripped 0 bases from V and 3 bases from J, with 11 bases between. The CDR3 length is 15 residues. CDR3 DNA: TGTGCCAGCTCACCACCGGCGGGGGAGGACACTGAAGCTTTCTTT. Protein: CASSPPAGEDTEAFF.

This clonotype was counted ten times or more. This chain joins TRBV2 and TRBJ1-2; D not certain. Trimming stripped 0 bases from V and 8 bases from J, with 13 bases between. This CDR3 contains 14 residues. Per the germline V gene, CDR1 is SNHLY and CDR2 is FYNNEI. Here the CDR3 reads CASSEALSSSGYTF. As DNA, the CDR3 is TGTGCCAGCAGTGAAGCATTAAGTTCGAGCGGCTACACCTTC.

In its sample, this clonotype was seen a few times. The V and J genes are TRBV6-1 and TRBJ1-2, with 12 bases identical to TRBD1. The ends lost 7 bases at V and 5 bases at J; junction bases unmatched: 8. Germline CDR1 MNHNS, CDR2 SASEGT. The CDR3 runs to 15 residues. The DNA for the CDR3 is TGTGCCAGCAACCCCGGGACAGGGGGCCGATATGGCTACACCTTC. Protein: CASNPGTGGRYGYTF.

This clonotype was counted ten times or more. The chain uses TRBV6-1 and TRBJ2-5; D unresolved. Germline CDR1 MNHNS, CDR2 SASEGT. The V gene lost 3 bases and the J gene lost 5 bases, with 13 bases spanning the gap. The CDR3 runs 14 residues. The CDR3 region has the DNA TGTGCCAGCAGTGAGGTGATAACGGTGGAGACCCAGTACTTC. It yields the protein CASSEVITVETQYF.

This clonotype showed up many times. The chain links TRBV6-6 to TRBJ2-7, with D possibly being TRBD1 (6 bases). Germline V gene sequence: CDR1 MNHNY, CDR2 SVGAGI (reference sequence). The CDR3 loop spans 15 amino acids. The ends were cut back, 2 bases at V and 4 bases at J, with 15 bases in the middle. The CDR3 DNA reads as TGTGCCAGCAGTTACGATTCGGACAGCCAGTACGAGCAGTACTTC. Protein sequence: CASSYDSDSQYEQYF.

This clonotype was recorded many times. The rearrangement joins TRBV6-5 to TRBJ1-1; D ambiguous. Germline values: CDR1 MNHEY, CDR2 SVGAGI. Trimming pared 0 bases from V and 1 base from J, leaving 6 bases between. The CDR3 contains 14 residues. CDR3 DNA: TGTGCCAGCAGTTACTCGAGGGAGAACACTGAAGCTTTCTTT. Translating it yields CASSYSRENTEAFF.

The table lists this clonotype with many counts. The V call is TRBV2, the J call TRBJ2-1; TRBD2 matches at 7 bases. Germline CDR1 SNHLY, CDR2 FYNNEI. This CDR3 spans 14 amino acids. J gave up 3 bases and V 8 bases, and 7 bases lay outside the gene matches. The CDR3 nucleotides are TGTGCCAGCTTCTGGCGGGGGATCTACAATGAGCAGTTCTTC. This encodes CASFWRGIYNEQFF.